This T cell receptor (beta chain) is drawn from a study of Graves' ophthalmopathy and Graves' hyperthyroidism. The CDR3 runs 11 residues. V was shortened by 6 bases and J by 10 bases, with 15 bases between the two germline ends. Germline lookup yields CDR1 SQVTM and CDR2 ANQGSEA. Transcripts of RNA were the source for amplifying TCR beta CDR3 regions. RT-PCR was first run with HTBI primers, then multiplex PCR in a second round. TCRdb passed the multiplex PCR reads through MiXCR, listing each CDR3 protein once. The repertoire has about 740,000 distinct CDR3 sequences, 40% of them found once; the top ten carry 44%. Notes on the study in general: The model forecast ophthalmopathy progression, reaching roughly 70% sensitivity and approximately 72% specificity. Among thyroid clonotypes expanded above 0.001 frequency, most also appeared in blood.

Under 3 months in duration, the ophthalmopathy in affected donors had moderate-to-severe activity, CAS ≥3 and NOSPECS ≥4. An approximately 9.4 ml volume of fresh peripheral blood provided the PBMCs. This clonotype showed up many times. Its target is not known. The gene calls are TRBV29-1 and TRBJ1-2, with D possibly being TRBD1 (6 bases). The source of this sequence is an adult man with Graves' ophthalmopathy. The source material was peripheral blood. CDR3 nucleotides: TGCAGCGTGCAGGGGCAAAGAGTCTACACCTTC. Translated, it gives CSVQGQRVYTF.